The rows below give T cell receptor beta chains drawn from one sample of a study of patients and donors after allogeneic stem cell transplantation. TCRdb redid the calling of the RT-PCR reads with MiXCR, one entry per CDR3 protein. The sample includes under 200,000 distinct CDR3 sequences, roughly 30% of them seen just once. Sequencing was carried out using blood, either unsorted or a sorted T cell fraction (not recorded which). Receptors were obtained from a human donor who was either an allogeneic HSCT recipient or a stem cell or donor lymphocyte infusion donor (not recorded which). It is not recorded whose cells these are; they may come from a transplant donor. CDR3s include the opening cysteine and the closing phenylalanine or tryptophan. D genes are given only for firm matches. For some rows the clone size is stated as once, few or many, or as a class when expanded; others skip it.

v_call	clone_size	d_call	j_call	cdr3_nt	cdr3_aa
TRBV9	-	TRBD2	TRBJ2-1	TGTGCCAGCAGCCCCGGACTAGCTACCTACAATGAGCAGTTCTTC	CASSPGLATYNEQFF
TRBV28	few	-	TRBJ2-6	TGTGCCAGCAGTATTACCTCTGGGGCCAACGTCCTGACTTTC	CASSITSGANVLTF
TRBV7-2	-	-	TRBJ1-2	TGTGCCAGCAGCTTCACAGGTCCCCAGGGCTACACCTTC	CASSFTGPQGYTF
TRBV20-1	-	TRBD2	TRBJ2-4	TGCAGTGCTAGAGTGCCTAGCGGGAGTGCGGAGGGCAAAAACATTCAGTACTTC	CSARVPSGSAEGKNIQYF
TRBV29-1	-	TRBD1	TRBJ2-7	TGCAGCGTTGAGGGACAGGACTCCTACGAGCAGTACTTC	CSVEGQDSYEQYF
TRBV12-3/TRBV12-4	few	-	TRBJ1-2	TGTGCCAGCAGTTTACCGGGGGTCAACTATGGCTACACCTTC	CASSLPGVNYGYTF
TRBV20-1	few	-	TRBJ2-7	TGCAGTGCTAGATTACCCGGACCTTACGAGCAGTACTTC	CSARLPGPYEQYF
TRBV28	-	TRBD2	TRBJ2-4	TGTGCCAGCACCGAGGGAGGGTTGTCAGACATTCAGTACTTC	CASTEGGLSDIQYF
TRBV20-1	-	-	TRBJ1-1	TGCAGTGCCACCAGAGGAGGGAGGGACACTGAAGCTTTCTTT	CSATRGGRDTEAFF
TRBV18	few	TRBD1	TRBJ1-1	TGTGCCAGCTCACCTGCCGGGACAGGGCACACTGAAGCTTTCTTT	CASSPAGTGHTEAFF
TRBV28	-	-	TRBJ2-7	TGTGCCAGCACCCCGCCGGATGGCTTCTACGAGCAGTACTTC	CASTPPDGFYEQYF
TRBV14	many	-	TRBJ1-1	TGTGCCAGCAGCCTACTGGGGAACACTGAAGCTTTCTTT	CASSLLGNTEAFF
TRBV10-2	few	-	TRBJ2-3	TGCGCCAGCAGTGAGAATGCGGGCCTCCCGCATTTT	CASSENAGLPHF
TRBV7-2	-	-	TRBJ2-2	TGTGCCAGCAGCAACCGCAAGAACACCGGGGAGCTGTTTTTT	CASSNRKNTGELFF
TRBV5-1	-	TRBD2	TRBJ2-1	TGCGCCAGCAGCGACCAGGGACTAGCGGGAGGCAATGAGCAGTTCTTC	CASSDQGLAGGNEQFF
TRBV27	-	TRBD2	TRBJ2-1	TGTGCCAGCAGTTCACCTCTCCTAGCGGCTACCTACAATGAGCAGTTCTTC	CASSSPLLAATYNEQFF
TRBV6-5	-	-	TRBJ1-5	TGTGCCAGCAGTTACTCGACGGGTACCAATCAGCCCCAGCATTTT	CASSYSTGTNQPQHF